The clone carrying this T cell receptor (beta chain) showed up just a few times. Trimming removed 4 bases from V and 4 bases from J, with 16 bases in between. This CDR3 contains 15 residues. The sample comes from a study of T-cell memory formation after mild COVID-19. From the 5' RACE reads, TCRdb called clonotypes with MiXCR, one entry per CDR3 protein. The sample holds around 200,000 distinct CDR3 sequences, around 30% seen once. The TCR originated in an adult woman who had mild COVID-19 (a few samples of this study predate the infection). Cell type and time point are not known. Sequencing was carried out using PBMCs or a T cell subset sorted from them (not recorded which). V gene TRBV12-3 or TRBV12-4 combines with J gene TRBJ2-5; maybe TRBD1 (6 bases). CDR3: CASSSIGGPGETQYF. The CDR3 DNA sequence: TGTGCCAGCAGTTCGATTGGGGGCCCGGGAGAGACCCAGTACTTC.